The 9 T cell receptor beta chains presented below share a single source sample, sequenced in a study of identical twins. TCRdb itself ran the 5' RACE reads through MiXCR, one entry per CDR3 protein. The data contain under 300,000 distinct CDR3 sequences, more than 12% of them singletons. Sequenced material: memory (CD45RO+) T cells sorted from blood. These receptors came from a woman aged 18-30 years in good health.

V gene TRBV7-8 combines with J gene TRBJ1-1; unclear D gene. Germline assignment: CDR1 SGHVS and CDR2 FQNEAQ. Trimming cost V 4 bases and J 3 bases, with 15 bases left between them. The CDR3 covers 15 residues. The CDR3 is CASSYLHPPDTEAFF. The DNA of the CDR3 is TGTGCCAGCAGCTACCTACACCCCCCGGACACTGAAGCTTTCTTT.

This clonotype has more than one count but fewer than ten. The chain carries TRBV20-1 and TRBJ2-3; possibly TRBD2 for D (6 bases). Germline CDR1 is DFQATT and CDR2 is SNEGSKA (reference sequence). Trimming cost V 3 bases and J 0 bases, with 19 bases left between them. The CDR3 consists of 17 residues. The CDR3: CSASGAFSGQSTDTQYF. DNA of the CDR3: TGCAGTGCTAGTGGAGCCTTTAGCGGTCAGAGCACAGATACGCAGTATTTT.

This clonotype occurred a few times. J is TRBJ2-3 and V is TRBV5-4, with 8 positions matching TRBD2. The junction had 8 bases not matched to a gene; V was cut back by 3 bases and J by 5 bases. This CDR3 spans 15 amino acids. Per germline, CDR1 SGHNT and CDR2 YYREEE (reference sequence). The CDR3 region has the DNA TGTGCCAGCAGCTCCCCAGCGGGGGCAGGAGATACGCAGTATTTT. This sequence encodes CASSSPAGAGDTQYF.

The V and J genes are TRBV9 and TRBJ1-5; D remains unclear. Germline CDR1 and CDR2: SGDLS and YYNGEE. The V end lost 0 bases, the J end lost 1 base, and 5 bases lay between the germline ends. The CDR3 has 14 amino acids. The CDR3 DNA follows: TGTGCCAGCAGCGTAGGGAGCAGCAATCAGCCCCAGCATTTT. Translated, it gives CASSVGSSNQPQHF.

This clonotype was seen more than once but under ten times. The CDR3 sequence is CAISVDGSNEQFF. DNA of the CDR3: TGTGCCATCAGTGTCGACGGGAGCAATGAGCAGTTCTTC. The V gene is TRBV10-3, the J gene TRBJ2-1; possible D gene TRBD2, 6 bases. V lost 4 bases to trimming and J lost 6 bases, with 10 bases between them. Germline lookup yields CDR1 ENHRY and CDR2 SYGVKD. This CDR3 contains 13 residues.

The chain recombines TRBV10-3 with TRBJ2-1; 9 nucleotides line up with TRBD2. V shed 10 bases, J shed 9 bases, and the junction held 10 bases outside the gene matches. From germline, CDR1 is ENHRY and CDR2 SYGVKD. The CDR3 contains 13 residues. CDR3 nucleotides: TGTGCCAGTGGGGCTAGCGGGAAGATTGAGCAGTTCTTC. Amino acids: CASGASGKIEQFF.

This clonotype was recorded many times. This chain connects TRBV29-1 to TRBJ1-1; D gene uncertain. This CDR3 is 11 amino acids long. Trimming cost V 4 bases and J 4 bases, with 7 bases left between them. Germline-derived CDR1 and CDR2 are SQVTM and ANQGSEA. The CDR3 bases are TGCAGCGTTGTCGGTGGCACTGAAGCTTTCTTT. This gives the protein CSVVGGTEAFF.

The genes are TRBV5-1 and TRBJ2-3, with 12 bases that match TRBD2. CDR3 size: 17 residues. Trimming took 4 bases from V and 2 from J; bases not matched to a gene: 8. The germline gives CDR1 SGHRS, CDR2 YFSETQ. The CDR3 bases are TGCGCCAGCAGCCTCAGGACTAGCGGGGCGTCCACAGATACGCAGTATTTT. Amino acid sequence: CASSLRTSGASTDTQYF. Supplemented by reference TRBV5-1 and TRBJ2-3, the full variable domain reads KAGVTQTPRYLIKTRGQQVTLSCSPISGHRSVSWYQQTPGQGLQFLFEYFSETQRNKGNFPGRFSGRQFSNSRSEMNVSTLELGDSALYLCASSLRTSGASTDTQYFGPGTRLTVL.

A few counts support this clonotype. The chain has TRBV6-5 and TRBJ2-7; TRBD2 matches 9 bases. This CDR3 has 15 residues. V shed 4 bases and J 1 base; nucleotides not matched to a gene: 5. Per germline, CDR1 MNHEY and CDR2 SVGAGI. The CDR3 loop reads CASSSGAGGSYEQYF. As DNA, the CDR3 is TGTGCCAGCAGTTCAGGAGCGGGGGGTTCCTACGAGCAGTACTTC.